This T cell receptor (beta chain) originates from a study of T cells after yellow fever vaccination. Study context: Flow sorting relied on CD3, CD45RA, CCR7 and CD95 to obtain EM, EMRA, CM and Tscm memory subsets.

In this sample, this clonotype turned up many times. General study results and limits: Among sorted memory subsets on day 0, almost all vaccine-responding clonotypes fell below detection.

CDR1 and CDR2 from the germline V gene are MRHNA and SNTAGT. The V gene end was trimmed by 5 bases and the J gene end by 3 bases; junction bases not matched to a gene: 3. This CDR3 spans 16 amino acids. A universal primer site and UMIs were added as TCR cDNA was made by 5'RACE template switching. TCRdb redid the calling of the 5' RACE reads with MiXCR, one entry per CDR3 protein. Of 11,000 to 15,000 distinct CDR3 sequences in the sample, under 7.5% were seen once. The rearrangement uses TRBV6-4 and TRBJ2-3; 15 bases line up with TRBD2. This receptor was identified in a man aged 18 to 30 who received the YFV17D yellow fever vaccine. Here the sequenced sample was PBMCs, either bulk or a sorted T-cell subset (CD4+, CD8+, memory, or dextramer-sorted; not recorded which), taken on the day of the yellow fever booster vaccination. The CDR3 bases are TGTGCCAGCAGTCGGACTAGCGGGGGGGTGACAGATACGCAGTATTTT. It specifies CASSRTSGGVTDTQYF.